This T cell receptor beta chain was sequenced during a study of a mutant IDH1 vaccine in newly diagnosed glioma. Looking at the study overall: Vaccines began 4-6 weeks after radiotherapy alone, or with temozolomide cycles. V12 corresponded to week 35 and V13 to week 47. Whole-study results and caveats: No link was apparently found between pseudoprogression and changes in top peripheral T cell clonotypes.

As to time point: week 47, end of study. Every vaccination contained 300 ug of the mutant IDH1 20-mer peptide and was paired with topical imiquimod. To note about this clone: Antigen unknown.

The method was immunoSEQ multiplex PCR; TCRdb's version includes in-frame clones alone and lacks a portion of them. The sample lists some 25,000 clones, 82% occurring once. The CDR3 sequence is 15 residues long. The germline CDR1 and CDR2 sequences are MNHEY and SVGAGI. Trimming left V 0 bases short and J 5 bases short, with 11 bases between. The sample consisted of PBMCs, taken from a glioma patient whose treatment included an IDH1 peptide vaccine. The TCR was taken from a middle-aged man with glioma. Some clones in this sample may be carry-over from other donors' samples. This chain uses TRBV6-5 with TRBJ2-1; no reliable D call. CDR3 sequence (DNA): TGTGCCAGCAGTTACTCGCCCGTTCGTGACAATGAGCAGTTCTTC. Translation: CASSYSPVRDNEQFF.